This T cell receptor beta chain originates from a study of CD8+ T cells in alopecia areata. Extraction of RNA preceded its reverse transcription into cDNA, which served as the sequencing template. The table came from immunoSEQ multiplex PCR; TCRdb's copy has only in-frame clones and leaves some out. The table includes about 130,000 clones, about three fifths detected once. V was cut by 3 bases and J by 7 bases, with 10 bases left in between. CDR1 SGHTA and CDR2 FQGNSA come from the germline V gene. The CDR3 spans 13 residues. Lesional scalp punch biopsies and peripheral blood were collected from alopecia areata patients.

The chain has TRBV7-2 and TRBJ1-5; a weak D match, TRBD1 (5 bases). Sequences were derived from CD4+ T cells sorted from blood, sampled at week 0. The source of this sequence is a human donor with alopecia areata. The CDR3 coding sequence is TGTGCCAGCAGCTTCAGGGTTTCCCAGCCCCAGCATTTT. It codes for CASSFRVSQPQHF.